The 20 T cell receptor beta chains given below trace back to one sample, sequenced in a study of blood T cell repertoires in COVID-19. Some clones are missing from TCRdb's copy, which holds only in-frame ones; the method was immunoSEQ multiplex PCR. Of about 150,000 clones listed, around nine tenths are singletons. Sequencing was done on a sample of peripheral blood. The receptors come from a woman between 50 and 59 years old with active or convalescent COVID-19.

The chain employs TRBV4-3 and TRBJ2-7, with D uncertain. The length of the CDR3 is 15 residues. The germline V and J ends were trimmed by 0 bases and 3 bases, with 12 bases remaining between them. Germline V gene sequence: CDR1 LGHNA, CDR2 YSLEER. The chain's CDR3 is CASSQDRNSFYEQYF. Here the CDR3 DNA reads TGCGCCAGCAGCCAAGATAGAAACTCCTTCTACGAGCAGTACTTC.

The V and J genes are TRBV7-3 and TRBJ2-1; D gene uncertain. V lost 5 bases and J 4 bases, leaving 21 bases between the germline ends. Germline V gene lookup returns CDR1 SGHTA and CDR2 FQGTGA. The CDR3 has 17 amino acids. CDR3 bases: TGTGCCAGCAGCCCCCAAGAACTAAATATGGTGTACAATGAGCAGTTCTTC. Protein sequence: CASSPQELNMVYNEQFF.

CDR3: CASSLANRGTSEAFF. The CDR3 DNA is TGTGCCAGCAGCCTGGCCAACCGGGGTACCTCTGAAGCTTTCTTT. V gene TRBV14 combines with J gene TRBJ1-1, with unresolved D. The CDR3 runs 15 residues. Trimming left V 4 bases short and J 6 bases short, with 18 bases between. Germline V CDR1 and CDR2: SGHDN, FVKESK.

V is TRBV28 and J is TRBJ2-2; 8 bases map to TRBD2. The CDR3 runs 15 residues. V was pared by 6 bases and J by 6 bases, with 9 bases of the junction left unmatched. Germline CDR1 reads MDHEN; CDR2 reads SYDVKM. The DNA of the CDR3 is TGTGCCAGCAGCTCGAGCGGGAGTACTCCCGGGGAGCTGTTTTTT. Translation: CASSSSGSTPGELFF.

V gene TRBV7-8 combines with J gene TRBJ1-3; D gene uncertain. CDR1 SGHVS and CDR2 FQNEAQ come from the germline V gene. This CDR3 has 13 amino acids. Deletions cut 5 bases from V and 4 bases from J, with 9 bases between. CDR3 DNA sequence: TGTGCCAGCAGCCCACGCGCGGGAAACACCATATATTTT. This sequence encodes CASSPRAGNTIYF.

The chain recombines TRBV5-1 with TRBJ2-2; TRBD1 matches at 10 bases. Germline loops: CDR1 SGHRS, CDR2 YFSETQ. CDR3 length: 15 residues. V lost 5 bases, J lost 6 bases, and 7 bases stayed unmatched. CDR3 region: CASRAGTGEPGELFF. As DNA, the CDR3 is TGCGCCAGCAGAGCTGGGACAGGGGAGCCCGGGGAGCTGTTTTTT.

The CDR3 spells CASTLWGRFSPLHF. The CDR3, as DNA: TGTGCCAGCACCCTTTGGGGGCGATTTTCACCCCTCCACTTT. J is TRBJ1-6 and V is TRBV28, with D maybe TRBD1 (6 bases). V lost 7 bases and J 9 bases, leaving 16 bases between the germline ends. CDR1 MDHEN and CDR2 SYDVKM come from the germline V gene. This CDR3 region has 14 residues.

This chain connects TRBV18 to TRBJ2-2; D call uncertain. The CDR3 is 15 residues long. Looked up from germline, CDR1 is KGHSH and CDR2 is LQKENI. The V gene lost 6 bases and the J gene lost 0 bases, with 11 bases spanning the gap. The CDR3 DNA follows: TGTGCCAGCTCGTACCGGGTCCCGAACACCGGGGAGCTGTTTTTT. Its protein product is CASSYRVPNTGELFF.

The CDR3, as DNA: TGTGCCAGTAACGCGGGCGGGTCTGCCACCGGGGAGCTGTTTTTT. Residues: CASNAGGSATGELFF. V and J are TRBV19 and TRBJ2-2; a possible D gene is TRBD2 (5 bases). CDR1 is LNHDA and CDR2 is SQIVND in the germline V gene (reference sequence). V was pared by 7 bases and J by 4 bases, with 16 bases between. CDR3 size: 15 residues.

V and J are TRBV3-1 (or the pseudogene TRBV3-2) and TRBJ2-1; 10 bases are shared with TRBD2. CDR3 length equals 17 residues. With V trimmed by 3 bases and J by 2 bases, 7 bases remained unmatched. CDR1 and CDR2 from the germline V gene are LGHDT and YNNKEL (reference sequence). The CDR3: CASSHVISGGAYNEQFF. In nucleotides, the CDR3 is TGTGCCAGCAGCCACGTAATAAGCGGGGGGGCCTACAATGAGCAGTTCTTC.

In the case of this clone: Other DNA sequences in this sample translate to the same CDR3. V usage is TRBV18 and J usage is TRBJ2-7, with 8 bases fitting TRBD1. Per the germline V gene, CDR1 is KGHSH and CDR2 is LQKENI. CDR3 length: 14 residues. The junction had 5 bases not matched to a gene; V was cut back by 3 bases and J by 4 bases. The CDR3 DNA sequence: TGTGCCAGCTCACCGGGGACAGGACCTTACGAGCAGTACTTC. Protein sequence: CASSPGTGPYEQYF.

This chain links TRBV11-3 with TRBJ2-1; TRBD2 is a possible D gene (6 bases). The CDR3 extends over 13 amino acids. Germline CDR1 SGHNT, CDR2 YENEEA. With 1 base removed from V and 7 bases from J, the gap between germline ends came to 8 bases. The CDR3 is CASSLGGGNEQFF. The CDR3 nucleotides are TGTGCCAGCAGCTTAGGTGGGGGGAATGAGCAGTTCTTC.

This clone was observed once. The genes are TRBV28 and TRBJ1-2; D is uncertain. Germline V gene sequence: CDR1 MDHEN, CDR2 SYDVKM. Trimming left V 1 base short and J 8 bases short, with 11 bases between. The CDR3 covers 13 residues. The CDR3 DNA reads TGTGCCAGCAGTTTATTAGGAGGAAGGGGCTACACCTTC. Translation: CASSLLGGRGYTF.

This chain joins TRBV6-4 and TRBJ2-3, with D tentatively TRBD1 (6 bases). This CDR3 region has 14 residues. V lost 3 bases to trimming and J lost 2 bases, with 9 bases between them. The germline V gene encodes CDR1 MRHNA and CDR2 SNTAGT. The CDR3 protein is CASSEQGYTDTQYF. The DNA for the CDR3 is TGTGCCAGCAGTGAACAGGGTTACACAGATACGCAGTATTTT.

This chain uses TRBV6-5 with TRBJ2-7, with D possibly matching TRBD2 (7 bases). V was trimmed by 7 bases and J by 5 bases, leaving 18 bases between them. Per germline, CDR1 MNHEY and CDR2 SVGAGI. The CDR3 is 14 residues long. The CDR3 DNA sequence: TGTGCCAGCAACAGCGGGACACCCGGTAACGAGCAGTACTTC. It encodes CASNSGTPGNEQYF.

The chain joins TRBV28 to TRBJ1-3; 7 bases are shared with TRBD1. The CDR3 length is 15 residues. V was pared by 3 bases and J by 2 bases, with 4 bases of the junction left unmatched. Germline CDR1 is MDHEN and CDR2 is SYDVKM. The CDR3 reads CASSFVTGTGNTIYF. The CDR3 DNA sequence: TGTGCCAGCAGTTTCGTGACAGGGACTGGAAACACCATATATTTT.

This chain uses TRBV30 with TRBJ2-7, with D possibly TRBD2 on 5 matching bases. V was pared by 1 base and J by 7 bases, with 17 bases between. The CDR3 totals 14 residues. Germline assignment: CDR1 GTSNPN and CDR2 SVGIG (reference sequence). The chain's CDR3 is CAWSAQPLPGEQYF. The CDR3 bases are TGTGCCTGGAGTGCCCAACCCCTTCCGGGGGAGCAGTACTTC. The variable domain in full, with the rest retrieved from reference TRBV30 and TRBJ2-7, is SQTIHQWPATLVQPVGSPLSLECTVEGTSNPNLYWYRQAAGRGLQLLFYSVGIGQISSEVPQNLSASRPQDRQFILSSKKLLLSDSGFYLCAWSAQPLPGEQYFGPGTRLTVT.

This rearrangement joins TRBV7-3 to TRBJ2-7; 9 nucleotides match TRBD1. Losses at the gene ends were 5 bases for V and 5 bases for J; bases not matched to a gene: 7. The V gene's germline CDR1 is SGHTA and CDR2 FQGTGA. The CDR3 has 14 amino acids. CDR3 coding DNA: TGTGCCAGCAGCCTTACAGGGGGCTACAACGAGCAGTACTTC. Amino acid sequence: CASSLTGGYNEQYF.

This chain joins TRBV30 and TRBJ1-1; 7 positions agree with TRBD1. Unmatched junction bases numbered 8, after V lost 5 bases and J lost 2 bases. CDR3 length: 14 amino acids. Germline loops: CDR1 GTSNPN, CDR2 SVGIG (reference sequence). The DNA of the CDR3 is TGTGCCTGGGAGGGACAGAGGGCAAACACTGAAGCTTTCTTT. Residues: CAWEGQRANTEAFF. The full variable domain, in which reference TRBV30 and TRBJ1-1 provide the parts outside the CDR3, is SQTIHQWPATLVQPVGSPLSLECTVEGTSNPNLYWYRQAAGRGLQLLFYSVGIGQISSEVPQNLSASRPQDRQFILSSKKLLLSDSGFYLCAWEGQRANTEAFFGQGTRLTVV.

This rearrangement joins TRBV30 to TRBJ2-1; TRBD1 might be the D (6 bases). CDR1 and CDR2 (germline): GTSNPN, SVGIG (reference sequence). V was pared by 3 bases and J by 10 bases, with 19 bases between. There are 14 residues in the CDR3. The chain's CDR3 is CAWRVAGQHPEQFF. The DNA for the CDR3 is TGTGCCTGGAGGGTTGCCGGACAGCACCCAGAGCAGTTCTTC.